This T cell receptor beta chain was sequenced for a study of early T cells in non-severe SARS-CoV-2 infection. The CDR3 sequence is 15 residues long. From germline, CDR1 is MGHRA and CDR2 YSYEKL. Between the trimmed V and J ends, which lost 2 bases and 4 bases, there was a span of 12 bases. This clonotype has at least ten counts. TCRdb re-analysed the 5' RACE reads in MiXCR, keeping a single row per CDR3 protein. The table has tens of thousands of distinct CDR3 sequences, just under 4.5% seen once. The chain uses TRBV4-1 and TRBJ1-3; tentative D call: TRBD1 (5 bases). The sequence was collected from an adult who was a healthcare worker with PCR-confirmed SARS-CoV-2 infection or an uninfected control (not recorded which). Sequenced material: whole blood. Here the CDR3 reads CASSQTRQQGNTIYF. For the CDR3, the DNA is TGCGCCAGCAGCCAAACAAGACAGCAAGGAAACACCATATATTTT.